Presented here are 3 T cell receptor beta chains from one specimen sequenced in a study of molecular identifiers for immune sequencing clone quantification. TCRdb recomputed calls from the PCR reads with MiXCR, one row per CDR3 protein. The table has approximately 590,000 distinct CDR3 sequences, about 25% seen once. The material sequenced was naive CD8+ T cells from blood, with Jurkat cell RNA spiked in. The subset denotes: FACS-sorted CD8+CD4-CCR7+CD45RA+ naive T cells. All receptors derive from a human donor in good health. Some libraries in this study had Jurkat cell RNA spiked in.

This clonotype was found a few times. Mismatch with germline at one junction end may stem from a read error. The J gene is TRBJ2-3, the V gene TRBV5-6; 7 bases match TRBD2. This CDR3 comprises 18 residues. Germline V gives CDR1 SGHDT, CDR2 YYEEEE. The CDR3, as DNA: TGTGACAGCAGCTTGGGCCGCTGGAGCGGGACCAGCACAGATACGCAGTATTTT. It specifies CDSSLGRWSGTSTDTQYF.

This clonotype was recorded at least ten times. The CDR3 DNA is TGCGCCAGCAGCCAAGGCGAACCATTCTATGGCTACACCTTC. It codes for CASSQGEPFYGYTF. The rearrangement joins TRBV4-3 to TRBJ1-2; D is undetermined. Trimming removed 1 base from V and 4 bases from J, with 10 bases in between. This CDR3 is built from 14 residues. Germline V lookup: CDR1 LGHNA, CDR2 YSLEER.

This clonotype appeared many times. The CDR3 spells CASSILYGAKNIQYF. The CDR3 DNA follows: TGTGCCAGTAGTATTCTTTATGGAGCCAAAAACATTCAGTACTTC. V and J are TRBV19 and TRBJ2-4; D ambiguous. V lost 3 bases to trimming and J lost 0 bases, with 9 bases between them. This CDR3 region has 15 residues. Germline V gene data show CDR1 as LNHDA and CDR2 as SQIVND (reference sequence).